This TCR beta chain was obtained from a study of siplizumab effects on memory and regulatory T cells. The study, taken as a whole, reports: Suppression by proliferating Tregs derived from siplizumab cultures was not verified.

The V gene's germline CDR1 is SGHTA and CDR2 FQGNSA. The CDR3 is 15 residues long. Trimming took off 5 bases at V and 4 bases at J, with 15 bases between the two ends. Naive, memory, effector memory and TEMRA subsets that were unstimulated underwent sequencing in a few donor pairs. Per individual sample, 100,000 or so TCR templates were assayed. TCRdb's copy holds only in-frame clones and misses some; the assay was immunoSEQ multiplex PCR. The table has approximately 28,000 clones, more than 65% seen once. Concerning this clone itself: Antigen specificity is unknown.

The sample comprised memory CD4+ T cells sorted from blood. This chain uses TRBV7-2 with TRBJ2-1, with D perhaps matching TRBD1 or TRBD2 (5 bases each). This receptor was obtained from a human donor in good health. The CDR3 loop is CASSPRDGPYNEQFF. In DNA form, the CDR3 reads TGTGCCAGCAGCCCCCGGGACGGCCCTTACAATGAGCAGTTCTTC.